The entry that follows covers one T cell receptor (beta chain) sequence. Profiling relied on immunoSEQ multiplex PCR, and the TCRdb table lists in-frame clones only, not all of them. The sample gives about 160,000 clones, 80% of which show up once; 4.5% to 7.5% is in the top ten. The data are from a study of blood T cell repertoires in COVID-19. At the level of the study: Both acute and convalescent COVID-19 samples were obtained from the United States, Italy and Spain.

The J segment lost 13 bases and the V segment lost 5 bases, leaving 19 bases of the junction unmatched. The CDR3 spans 16 residues. Germline V gene data show CDR1 as SGHTA and CDR2 as FQGNSA. Recruits, aged about 18 to 90 years, lived in under 25 US areas. Two negative PCRs, clearance, or symptom resolution characterized the recovered Cohort 3 donors. This chain links TRBV7-2 with TRBJ2-1; the match to TRBD2 covers 8 bases. The sample comprised PBMCs or T cells enriched from blood (not recorded which). The TCR comes from a man aged 35 to 55 who had recovered from COVID-19. In nucleotides, the CDR3 is TGTGCCAGCAGCCTCACCTCCGGGGGGGGGCGCGGTGGACAGTTCTTC. Translated: CASSLTSGGGRGGQFF.